These 24 T cell receptor beta chains were all obtained from the same sample, sequenced in a study of T cells in localized non-small cell lung cancer. TCRdb keeps only in-frame clones here, not all; method: immunoSEQ multiplex PCR. Of about 72,000 clones listed, 80% to 90% are singletons. The specimen comprised peripheral blood, sampled before any cancer treatment. Receptors were obtained from a female donor at least 60 years old with stage I lung adenocarcinoma.

V and J are TRBV9 and TRBJ1-6, with no clear D. V was pared by 5 bases and J by 0 bases, with 18 bases between. The CDR3 is made up of 18 amino acids. Looked up from germline, CDR1 is SGDLS and CDR2 is YYNGEE. Written as DNA, the CDR3 is TGTGCCAGCAGAGTTTCTGGACGGCCCAGCTCCTATAATTCACCCCTCCACTTT. Protein product: CASRVSGRPSSYNSPLHF.

V is TRBV4-1 and J is TRBJ2-5; D not certain. The germline V and J ends were trimmed by 1 base and 2 bases, with 5 bases remaining between them. Germline V gene data show CDR1 as MGHRA and CDR2 as YSYEKL. The CDR3 runs to 13 residues. The DNA of the CDR3 is TGCGCCAGCAGCCAAGCGGTTCAAGAGACCCAGTACTTC. This sequence encodes CASSQAVQETQYF.

The chain uses TRBV27 and TRBJ2-2; D not certain. This CDR3 is 14 amino acids long. The V and J ends lost 6 bases and 3 bases respectively, with 11 bases between them. Germline V lookup: CDR1 MNHEY, CDR2 SMNVEV (reference sequence). Here the CDR3 DNA reads TGTGCCAGCAGACACGCCCGGGACACCGGGGAGCTGTTTTTT. Protein product: CASRHARDTGELFF.

The J gene is TRBJ1-1, the V gene TRBV7-9, with 11 nucleotides matching TRBD1. The CDR3 totals 14 residues. The V gene end was trimmed by 4 bases and the J gene end by 6 bases; junction bases not matched to a gene: 4. Germline V gene data show CDR1 as SEHNR and CDR2 as FQNEAQ (reference sequence). The DNA of the CDR3 is TGTGCCAGCAGCTGGACAGGGGGCGGGGCTGAAGCTTTCTTT. Translated, it gives CASSWTGGGAEAFF.

The chain couples TRBV6-5 to TRBJ1-2; TRBD1 is a possible D gene (5 bases). This CDR3 has 16 residues. Germline CDR1 MNHEY, CDR2 SVGAGI. V was clipped by 2 bases and J by 2 bases, with 15 bases between them. CDR3 region: CASSYAIIDSNYGYTF. For the CDR3, the DNA is TGTGCCAGCAGTTACGCGATTATTGACAGCAACTATGGCTACACCTTC.

This clone was recorded once. This rearrangement joins TRBV5-5 to TRBJ2-6; D is perhaps TRBD2 (5 bases). CDR1 SGHKS and CDR2 YYEKEE come from the germline V gene (reference sequence). The CDR3 has 15 residues. The V end lost 0 bases, the J end lost 1 base, and 5 bases lay between the germline ends. CDR3 loop: CASSLAGSGANVLTF. The CDR3 DNA follows: TGTGCCAGCAGCTTGGCGGGGTCTGGGGCCAACGTCCTGACTTTC.

The chain links TRBV4-2 to TRBJ2-3; 10 bases agree with TRBD2. Germline-derived CDR1 and CDR2 are LGHNA and YNFKEQ. The CDR3 contains 18 residues. Trimming removed 5 bases from V and 5 bases from J; junction bases left unmatched: 16. CDR3 residues: CASSFDLSGGAKVDTQYF. As DNA, the CDR3 is TGTGCCAGCAGCTTTGATCTAAGCGGGGGGGCAAAAGTAGATACGCAGTATTTT.

The chain links TRBV15 to TRBJ2-1; D remains unclear. Trimming took off 3 bases at V and 3 bases at J, with 18 bases between the two ends. The CDR3 is 17 residues long. Germline V gene lookup returns CDR1 LNHNV and CDR2 YYDKDF (reference sequence). The CDR3 DNA is TGTGCCACCAGCAGTAGCAGCCAACCCCGGCTCTACAATGAGCAGTTCTTC. It specifies CATSSSSQPRLYNEQFF.

The CDR3 coding sequence is TGTGCCAGTCGCCGGGACCATAGCACAGATACGCAGTATTTT. Its translation: CASRRDHSTDTQYF. The V call is TRBV19, the J call TRBJ2-3; D may match TRBD1 or TRBD2 (5 bases each). The germline V and J ends were trimmed by 8 bases and 0 bases, with 12 bases remaining between them. The CDR3 loop spans 14 amino acids. Germline V CDR1 and CDR2: LNHDA, SQIVND (reference sequence).

This clone was found once. This chain joins TRBV10-3 and TRBJ1-1; D perhaps matches TRBD1 (5 bases). The CDR3 consists of 13 residues. V lost 5 bases, J lost 7 bases, and 14 bases lay in between. CDR1 is ENHRY, CDR2 SYGVKD, per germline. CDR3 DNA: TGTGCCATCAGTAAGGAGGGGAGGAGTGAAGCTTTCTTT. This encodes CAISKEGRSEAFF.

In DNA form, the CDR3 reads TGTGCCAGTAGACTGGGACAGGGGTCGAACACTGAAGCTTTCTTT. It encodes CASRLGQGSNTEAFF. The chain carries TRBV19 and TRBJ1-1; 10 nucleotides match TRBD1. CDR1 is LNHDA, CDR2 SQIVND, per germline (reference sequence). The CDR3 has 15 amino acids. The V gene end was trimmed by 6 bases and the J gene end by 1 base; junction bases not matched to a gene: 5.

The rearrangement links TRBV5-4 to TRBJ2-2; 11 bases fit TRBD2. CDR1 is SGHNT and CDR2 is YYREEE in the germline V gene (reference sequence). This CDR3 has 17 amino acids. V shed 0 bases and J 0 bases; nucleotides not matched to a gene: 1. CDR3 in amino acids: CASSLGLAGTNTGELFF. CDR3 in DNA: TGTGCCAGCAGCTTGGGACTAGCGGGGACGAACACCGGGGAGCTGTTTTTT.

The chain recombines TRBV30 with TRBJ1-5; D is ambiguous. The V and J ends lost 0 bases and 0 bases respectively, with 15 bases between them. Looked up from germline, CDR1 is GTSNPN and CDR2 is SVGIG (reference sequence). CDR3 length equals 17 residues. The CDR3 sequence: CAWSVSRTGNSNQPQHF. CDR3 sequence (DNA): TGTGCCTGGAGTGTCTCCAGGACGGGGAATAGCAATCAGCCCCAGCATTTT.

The chain is built from TRBV2 and TRBJ2-5; D is uncertain. This CDR3 has 13 residues. CDR1 and CDR2 (germline): SNHLY, FYNNEI. Trimming left V 4 bases short and J 0 bases short, with 6 bases between. The CDR3, as DNA: TGTGCCAGCAGTGTAGATTACCAAGAGACCCAGTACTTC. Translated: CASSVDYQETQYF.

The chain uses TRBV7-9 and TRBJ2-7; D is unclear. The V end was cut by 5 bases, the J end by 2 bases, with 13 bases between. The germline gives CDR1 SEHNR, CDR2 FQNEAQ (reference sequence). The CDR3 covers 14 residues. In DNA, the CDR3 is TGTGCCAGCAGCCCCCGCGCAGGACCCTACGAGCAGTACTTC. Its translation is CASSPRAGPYEQYF.

This clone was observed a few times. The chain carries TRBV2 and TRBJ1-2; 8 nucleotides align to TRBD1. The CDR3 sequence is 14 residues long. CDR1 is SNHLY and CDR2 is FYNNEI in the germline V gene. Germline trimming cut 2 bases from V and 10 bases from J; bases unmatched to any gene: 9. The CDR3 DNA is TGTGCCAGCAGTGAACCCAGGGGGCCGGTTTACTACACCTTC. Its translation: CASSEPRGPVYYTF.

This clone was recorded a few times. The chain recombines TRBV5-8 with TRBJ2-3, with 9 bases aligning to TRBD1. The CDR3 sequence is 16 residues long. The J segment lost 4 bases and the V segment lost 4 bases, leaving 10 bases of the junction unmatched. CDR1 and CDR2 from the germline V gene are SGHTS and YDEGEE. CDR3 region: CASSRMGQGGADTQYF. The CDR3 region has the DNA TGTGCCAGCAGCCGCATGGGACAGGGAGGCGCAGATACGCAGTATTTT.

This chain links TRBV10-1 with TRBJ1-1, with D hard to call. Germline CDR1 WNHNN, CDR2 SYGVQD (reference sequence). The CDR3 has 14 residues. Trimming cost V 3 bases and J 0 bases, with 8 bases left between them. CDR3 region: CASSDGQLNTEAFF. The CDR3 region has the DNA TGCGCCAGCAGTGATGGGCAGTTGAACACTGAAGCTTTCTTT.

The genes are TRBV7-9 and TRBJ2-2; TRBD1 or TRBD2 may be the D gene (5 bases each). Trimming took off 2 bases at V and 7 bases at J, with 8 bases between the two ends. CDR1 and CDR2 from the germline V gene are SEHNR and FQNEAQ (reference sequence). The CDR3 length is 13 residues. The CDR3 DNA reads TGTGCCAGCAGCTTAAGGGGAGACGGGGAGCTGTTTTTT. Translated: CASSLRGDGELFF.

This clone was counted a single time. The chain couples TRBV7-3 to TRBJ2-3; D not resolved. Trimming left V 5 bases short and J 4 bases short, with 16 bases between. CDR1 SGHTA and CDR2 FQGTGA come from the germline V gene. This CDR3 contains 15 residues. The CDR3 DNA sequence: TGTGCCAGCAGCCGCGGTAATTATGGATCAGATACGCAGTATTTT. It specifies CASSRGNYGSDTQYF.

This clone was seen a single time. The V and J genes are TRBV5-1 and TRBJ2-2, with D perhaps assigned TRBD1 or TRBD2 (5 bases each). From germline, CDR1 is SGHRS and CDR2 YFSETQ. V lost 3 bases, J lost 1 base, and 16 bases lay in between. This CDR3 contains 17 residues. CDR3 in DNA: TGCGCCAGCAGCTCACCGCCGGGGCAGGTGAACACCGGGGAGCTGTTTTTT. Translation gives CASSSPPGQVNTGELFF.

This chain connects TRBV7-2 to TRBJ1-2, with D possibly matching TRBD1 (6 bases). The CDR3 is 14 amino acids. The V end was cut by 6 bases, the J end by 8 bases, with 19 bases between. Germline V lookup: CDR1 SGHTA, CDR2 FQGNSA. The CDR3 region has the DNA TGTGCCAGCAGTTCGACAGGTGGGGCCTGGGGCTACACCTTC. Translating it yields CASSSTGGAWGYTF.

The chain carries TRBV6-5 and TRBJ2-7; perhaps TRBD1 as D (6 bases). The germline V and J ends were trimmed by 6 bases and 2 bases, with 14 bases remaining between them. The germline gives CDR1 MNHEY, CDR2 SVGAGI. This CDR3 region has 14 residues. CDR3 nucleotide sequence: TGTGCCAGCAGAGCCCCCGGGACAACCTACGAGCAGTACTTC. Translating gives CASRAPGTTYEQYF.

The chain uses TRBV10-3 and TRBJ1-1; 7 nucleotides line up with TRBD1. With 0 bases clipped from V and 7 bases from J, the junction kept 2 bases outside the gene matches. Germline assignment: CDR1 ENHRY and CDR2 SYGVKD. There are 13 residues in the CDR3. The CDR3 bases are TGTGCCATCAGTGAGTCTGGGACAGTTGAAGCTTTCTTT. Its protein is CAISESGTVEAFF.